The 20 T cell receptor beta chains reported below all come from one sample, sequenced in a study of T cells after yellow fever vaccination (dated by TCRdb to the late 2010s). Sample treatment or condition, as interpreted from the label and publication: live attenuated yellow fever vaccine strain. Library method: 5' RACE. The sequencer was an Illumina HiSeq 2500. The raw public reads went through TCRdb reprocessing: fastp at Q25, MiXCR clone calling, in-frame beta chains kept. Here each entry gathers all rows of one CDR3 protein and keeps the most common genes and DNA. In all, the sample holds 450,000 to 600,000 distinct CDR3 sequences, and about 17% of those were seen once. 17% of the sample belongs to the ten largest clones. The input for sequencing was PBMCs, taken less than 6 days after the first yellow fever vaccination. These receptors were taken from a man aged 18 to 29 who received the YFV17D yellow fever vaccine.

This chain joins TRBV21-1 and TRBJ2-1; TRBD2, the D gene given by the table, was not confirmed from the DNA. TRBV21-1 counts as a pseudogene. There are 9 residues in the CDR3. CDR3 nucleotides: TGTGCCGGGGAATGGGAGCGGGGGTTC. Protein sequence: CAGEWERGF.

This clonotype was counted only a few times. The chain uses TRBV6-2 or TRBV6-3 and TRBJ1-6, with D tentatively TRBD1 (5 bases). Trimming left V 3 bases short and J 9 bases short, with 18 bases between. The CDR3 is 16 amino acids. CDR1 MNHEY and CDR2 SVGEGT come from the germline V gene. The CDR3 sequence is CASSYAPRGYGSPLHF. CDR3 bases: TGTGCCAGCAGTTATGCTCCGCGGGGCTATGGTTCACCCCTCCACTTT.

The gene calls are TRBV4-1 and TRBJ1-1; TRBD1 might be the D (6 bases). The ends were cut back, 4 bases at V and 6 bases at J, with 15 bases in the middle. The V gene's germline CDR1 is MGHRA and CDR2 YSYEKL. This CDR3 has 14 amino acids. As DNA, the CDR3 is TGCGCCAGCAGCCTACAGGGACTTGGTTCTGAAGCTTTCTTT. Its protein is CASSLQGLGSEAFF.

This clonotype was found a few times. The chain combines TRBV5-1 with TRBJ1-1; perhaps TRBD1 as D (6 bases). Germline values: CDR1 SGHRS, CDR2 YFSETQ. Trimming shortened V by 0 bases and J by 1 base, and 10 bases separated the two germline ends. The CDR3 sequence is 15 residues long. The CDR3 is CASSLGGTSNTEAFF. DNA for the CDR3: TGCGCCAGCAGCTTGGGGGGGACATCGAACACTGAAGCTTTCTTT.

This clonotype was recorded a few times. The V call is TRBV5-1, the J call TRBJ1-5, with TRBD1 matching 9 bases. The CDR3 is made up of 15 amino acids. CDR1 is SGHRS, CDR2 YFSETQ, per germline. V dropped 0 bases and J dropped 7; count of bases not matched to a gene: 5. The CDR3 here is CASSLEGQGRQPQHF. CDR3 DNA: TGCGCCAGCAGCTTGGAGGGACAGGGCCGACAGCCCCAGCATTTT.

The chain links TRBV10-3 to TRBJ1-1, with 8 bases lining up with TRBD1. From germline, CDR1 is ENHRY and CDR2 SYGVKD. After removal of 2 bases from V and 5 bases from J, the junction contained 10 bases not matched to a gene. The CDR3 extends over 16 amino acids. CDR3 DNA: TGTGCCATCAGTGAGATGGGTAGGGACAGGAGGACTGAAGCTTTCTTT. This sequence encodes CAISEMGRDRRTEAFF.

This chain uses TRBV20-1 with TRBJ2-1; 8 bases align to TRBD2. The CDR3 runs to 15 residues. The ends lost 3 bases at V and 3 bases at J; junction bases unmatched: 7. Germline values: CDR1 DFQATT, CDR2 SNEGSKA (reference sequence). The CDR3 reads CSASWGRGDYNEQFF. The CDR3 nucleotides read TGCAGTGCTAGTTGGGGGCGGGGGGACTACAATGAGCAGTTCTTC.

This clonotype has just a few counts. The chain employs TRBV20-1 and TRBJ1-4, with D unresolved. V lost 4 bases and J 0 bases, leaving 6 bases between the germline ends. This CDR3 contains 13 residues. Germline V gene sequence: CDR1 DFQATT, CDR2 SNEGSKA (reference sequence). The CDR3 nucleotides read TGCAGTGCTACCGACTCAACTAATGAAAAACTGTTTTTT. Amino acids: CSATDSTNEKLFF.

The chain combines TRBV6-5 with TRBJ2-5; possibly TRBD2 for D (6 bases). Germline V gives CDR1 MNHEY, CDR2 SVGAGI. This CDR3 is built from 16 residues. With 2 bases removed from V and 4 bases from J, the gap between germline ends came to 17 bases. CDR3 in amino acids: CASSYGGAWGGETQYF. The CDR3 nucleotides read TGTGCCAGCAGTTACGGAGGGGCGTGGGGAGGAGAGACCCAGTACTTC.

This clonotype was seen only a few times. The genes are TRBV4-1 and TRBJ2-5; D ambiguous. Germline V CDR1 and CDR2: MGHRA, YSYEKL. V was shortened by 0 bases and J by 4 bases, with 9 bases between the two germline ends. The CDR3 extends over 14 amino acids. The CDR3 loop is CASSQDRSSETQYF. CDR3 nucleotides: TGCGCCAGCAGCCAAGACCGCTCGTCAGAGACCCAGTACTTC.

The gene calls are TRBV20-1 and TRBJ1-6; D gene unclear. CDR3 length: 13 amino acids. Trimming shortened V by 6 bases and J by 9 bases, and 15 bases separated the two germline ends. Germline V CDR1 and CDR2: DFQATT, SNEGSKA (reference sequence). In DNA, the CDR3 is TGCAGTGCCCAAAGGGCGATGGGTTCACCCCTCCACTTT. Translation gives CSAQRAMGSPLHF.

This clonotype was picked up a small number of times. The chain couples TRBV9 to TRBJ2-3; D not resolved. Trimming pared 0 bases from V and 10 bases from J, leaving 12 bases between. CDR3 length: 13 residues. Germline V gives CDR1 SGDLS, CDR2 YYNGEE. This CDR3 reads CASSVGVGFAQYF. CDR3 DNA: TGTGCCAGCAGCGTAGGAGTAGGGTTTGCGCAGTATTTT.

J is TRBJ2-7 and V is TRBV4-1, with a tentative D call TRBD1 (5 bases). V lost 1 base and J lost 4, with 14 bases in between. The CDR3 is 15 residues long. Germline CDR1 reads MGHRA; CDR2 reads YSYEKL. The CDR3: CASSQALGQIYEQYF. The CDR3, as DNA: TGCGCCAGCAGCCAAGCCCTGGGGCAGATATACGAGCAGTACTTC.

This clonotype was seen a few times. This sequence joins TRBV12-3 or TRBV12-4 and TRBJ1-2, with 10 bases identical to TRBD1. J gave up 4 bases and V 6 bases, and 2 bases lay outside the gene matches. CDR3 size: 13 residues. CDR3 bases: TGTGCCAGCAGGGGACAGGGGCTCTATGGCTACACCTTC. Translated: CASRGQGLYGYTF.

This sequence joins TRBV6-5 and TRBJ2-7; TRBD1 agrees at 7 bases. V dropped 2 bases and J dropped 4; count of bases not matched to a gene: 5. This CDR3 contains 14 residues. The germline V gene has CDR1 MNHEY and CDR2 SVGAGI. CDR3 nucleotide sequence: TGTGCCAGCAGTTACATGGGGACAGAGTACGAGCAGTACTTC. Translation: CASSYMGTEYEQYF.

The CDR3 loop is CASSWDSKNYGYTF. CDR3 DNA sequence: TGTGCCAGCAGCTGGGACAGCAAAAACTATGGCTACACCTTC. This chain links TRBV6-1 with TRBJ1-2, with 7 positions matching TRBD1. This CDR3 is built from 14 residues. The germline V gene has CDR1 MNHNS and CDR2 SASEGT. V lost 6 bases and J lost 2; bases outside the gene matches: 6.

This clonotype was counted only a few times. The chain couples TRBV19 to TRBJ2-7; no firm D call. CDR1 and CDR2 (germline): LNHDA, SQIVND (reference sequence). V shed 1 base and J shed 0 bases, with 7 bases lying between them. This CDR3 region has 14 residues. The CDR3: CASSIGVGSYEQYF. The CDR3 bases are TGTGCCAGTAGTATAGGCGTGGGCTCCTACGAGCAGTACTTC. The whole variable domain, filled in from reference TRBV19 and TRBJ2-7, reads DGGITQSPKYLFRKEGQNVTLSCEQNLNHDAMYWYRQDPGQGLRLIYYSQIVNDFQKGDIAEGYSVSREKKESFPLTVTSAQKNPTAFYLCASSIGVGSYEQYFGPGTRLTVT.

The rearrangement joins TRBV6-5 to TRBJ2-3; D unclear. There are 13 residues in the CDR3. Germline-derived CDR1 and CDR2 are MNHEY and SVGAGI. V was pared by 2 bases and J by 2 bases, with 5 bases between. CDR3 sequence (DNA): TGTGCCAGCAGTTACGGGAACACAGATACGCAGTATTTT. Translated, it gives CASSYGNTDTQYF.

A remark on this clonotype: A read error may explain this, as a much larger clone is one base away. The chain employs TRBV28 and TRBJ1-5, with D unresolved. The germline V and J ends were trimmed by 8 bases and 4 bases, with 21 bases remaining between them. This CDR3 contains 16 residues. Looked up from germline, CDR1 is MDHEN and CDR2 is SYDVKM. CDR3 protein: CASLLPYRVFNQPQHF. CDR3 bases: TGTGCCAGCCTCCTTCCGTACCGGGTCTTTAATCAGCCCCAGCATTTT.

This rearrangement joins TRBV4-3 to TRBJ2-3, with TRBD2 identical over 7 bases. After removal of 6 bases from V and 3 bases from J, the junction contained 9 bases not matched to a gene. In germline, CDR1 is LGHNA, CDR2 YSLEER. The CDR3 contains 15 residues. CDR3 residues: CASSFSGDQTDTQYF. DNA for the CDR3: TGCGCCAGCAGTTTCAGCGGGGATCAGACAGATACGCAGTATTTT.